This T cell receptor beta chain was observed in a study of T cell repertoires in cytomegalovirus infection. Across the study: Used in the study were CMV epitopes, some recently identified and HLA-C-restricted, others well-studied and HLA-B-restricted. An indication of both CMV infection and matching HLA type came from public TCR beta signatures.

In regard to this clonotype: Antigen unknown.

Trimming removed 4 bases at V and 5 bases at J, with 11 bases between. The CDR3 has 13 amino acids. From germline, CDR1 is SGHNT and CDR2 YYREEE (reference sequence). TCRdb ran MiXCR on the reads and lists one entry per CDR3 protein. The sample lists about 770,000 distinct CDR3 sequences, 25% to 30% occurring once. Notes on the study in general: HLA-C-restricted, CMV-specific TCR beta clonotypes were dominant ex vivo.

The input for sequencing was cultured CD8+ T cells from PBMCs, taken from culture after CMV antigen stimulation. The gene calls are TRBV5-4 and TRBJ2-3; D could derive from TRBD1 or TRBD2 (6 bases each). The TCR was taken from a human donor in good health (CMV status not recorded). Some clones in this sample may be carry-over from other donors' samples. In DNA form, the CDR3 reads TGTGCCAGCAGCCCTAGGGGGGTAGATACGCAGTATTTT. This sequence encodes CASSPRGVDTQYF.